This entry is about one TCR beta chain. Naive CD8 cells, CD45RO-negative and positively selected for CCR7, excluded terminally differentiated effector memory CD45RA+ cells. The data originate from a study of shared clonotypes between healthy human individuals. Assay: immunoSEQ multiplex PCR; the TCRdb copy retains only in-frame clones and omits some. The sample records some 2.1 million clones, approximately 94% being singletons. V gave up 0 bases and J gave up 6 bases, with 11 bases separating them. This CDR3 has 15 residues. In germline, CDR1 is LGHNA, CDR2 YSLEER. This receptor was obtained from a man younger than 35 in good health. Source material: naive CD8+ T cells sorted from blood. This chain joins TRBV4-3 and TRBJ2-2; D might be TRBD1 or TRBD2, each matching 5 bases. The CDR3 DNA reads as TGCGCCAGCAGCCAAGATCGTGAGGGGTCCGGGGAGCTGTTTTTT. This sequence encodes CASSQDREGSGELFF.